Shown below are 27 T cell receptor beta chains from a single sample sequenced in a study of control samples from healthy donors and cancer patients. Assay used: immunoSEQ multiplex PCR; TCRdb lists only in-frame clones, some missing. This table has about 170,000 clones, 94% appearing once. Specimen: blood. The receptors shown here come from a woman between 18 and 29 years old in good health.

The gene calls are TRBV7-8 and TRBJ1-4; 7 positions match TRBD1. The CDR3 length is 17 residues. Trimming took 1 base from V and 5 from J; bases not matched to a gene: 10. Looked up from germline, CDR1 is SGHVS and CDR2 is FQNEAQ. CDR3 protein: CASSLGWNRGANEKLFF. In nucleotides, the CDR3 is TGTGCCAGCAGCTTAGGATGGAACAGGGGCGCCAATGAAAAACTGTTTTTT.

The rearrangement uses TRBV6-2 or TRBV6-3 and TRBJ1-2, with 7 positions matching TRBD1. CDR3 length: 14 amino acids. Germline CDR1 and CDR2: MNHEY and SVGEGT. The trim removed 5 bases at V and 4 bases at J, leaving 7 bases unmatched. The CDR3 region has the DNA TGTGCCAGCAGTACGACAGGGATCGGCTATGGCTACACCTTC. Translated, it gives CASSTTGIGYGYTF.

V usage is TRBV6-2 or TRBV6-3 and J usage is TRBJ2-1; tentatively, D is TRBD1 or TRBD2 (5 bases each). Trimming stripped 2 bases from V and 15 bases from J, with 20 bases between. CDR1 is MNHEY, CDR2 SVGEGT, per germline. The length of the CDR3 is 14 residues. The CDR3 here is CASSYNRGGTRAFF. DNA for the CDR3: TGTGCCAGCAGTTACAACCGGGGCGGTACTCGGGCGTTCTTC.

The chain has TRBV7-2 and TRBJ2-5, with D possibly being TRBD2 (5 bases). CDR1 and CDR2 (germline): SGHTA, FQGNSA. The V end lost 5 bases, the J end lost 5 bases, and 15 bases lay between the germline ends. This CDR3 contains 14 residues. The CDR3 nucleotides are TGTGCCAGCAGCCGGACCCTCACGGGGGAGACCCAGTACTTC. Amino acid sequence: CASSRTLTGETQYF.

This sequence joins TRBV15 and TRBJ2-5; 8 positions agree with TRBD2. V trimming: 1 base; J trimming: 5 bases; junction bases outside the gene matches: 6. This CDR3 region has 15 residues. CDR1 LNHNV and CDR2 YYDKDF come from the germline V gene (reference sequence). As DNA, the CDR3 is TGTGCCACCAGCAGAGGCTTAGCGGGGTTGGAGACCCAGTACTTC. As protein: CATSRGLAGLETQYF.

The chain combines TRBV18 with TRBJ2-5; D is unresolved. The CDR3 has 14 residues. Germline V lookup: CDR1 KGHSH, CDR2 LQKENI. Trimming left V 8 bases short and J 0 bases short, with 13 bases between. The CDR3 DNA reads as TGTGCCAGCACAAAGCAATTCAACCAAGAGACCCAGTACTTC. Its translation is CASTKQFNQETQYF. The entire variable domain, with the rest obtained from reference TRBV18 and TRBJ2-5, is as follows: NAGVMQNPRHLVRRRGQEARLRCSPMKGHSHVYWYRQLPEEGLKFMVYLQKENIIDESGMPKERFSAEFPKEGPSILRIQQVVRGDSAAYFCASTKQFNQETQYFGPGTRLLVL.

The chain employs TRBV6-5 and TRBJ2-7; D ambiguous. The CDR3 is made up of 15 amino acids. V lost 5 bases to trimming and J lost 4 bases, with 18 bases between them. Germline lookup yields CDR1 MNHEY and CDR2 SVGAGI. The CDR3 protein is CASSRLTMALYEQYF. The CDR3 coding sequence is TGTGCCAGCAGTCGACTGACCATGGCACTGTACGAGCAGTACTTC.

The chain is built from TRBV20-1 and TRBJ1-3; D not certain. Germline CDR1 and CDR2: DFQATT and SNEGSKA (reference sequence). V lost 3 bases and J 2 bases, leaving 8 bases between the germline ends. The CDR3 is made up of 13 amino acids. CDR3 in DNA: TGCAGTGCTAGTAGCGGGGCTGGAAACACCATATATTTT. It is translated as CSASSGAGNTIYF.

This rearrangement joins TRBV28 to TRBJ1-4; TRBD1 might be the D (6 bases). Germline V gene lookup returns CDR1 MDHEN and CDR2 SYDVKM. There are 15 residues in the CDR3. Trimming removed 2 bases at V and 8 bases at J, with 15 bases between. The CDR3 DNA reads as TGTGCCAGCAGTTTAGGGCTTCAGGGGAGGGAAAAACTGTTTTTT. It translates to CASSLGLQGREKLFF.

The chain links TRBV7-9 to TRBJ2-2; 7 bases are a match to TRBD2. V trimming: 3 bases; J trimming: 1 base; junction bases outside the gene matches: 5. Germline lookup yields CDR1 SEHNR and CDR2 FQNEAQ (reference sequence). The CDR3 extends over 16 amino acids. The CDR3 here is CASSFREGRNTGELFF. The CDR3 region has the DNA TGTGCCAGCAGCTTCAGGGAGGGTAGGAACACCGGGGAGCTGTTTTTT.

The rearrangement joins TRBV11-1 to TRBJ1-5; TRBD1 matches at 8 bases. Per germline, CDR1 SGHAT and CDR2 FQDESV (reference sequence). The V and J ends lost 1 base and 1 base, in that order; junction bases with no gene match: 0. This CDR3 is 15 amino acids long. CDR3 sequence: CASSLGQGSNQPQHF. In DNA form, the CDR3 reads TGTGCCAGCAGCTTAGGACAGGGGAGCAATCAGCCCCAGCATTTT. Together with reference TRBV11-1 and TRBJ1-5, the CDR3 gives the full variable domain: EAEVAQSPRYKITEKSQAVAFWCDPISGHATLYWYRQILGQGPELLVQFQDESVVDDSQLPKDRFSAERLKGVDSTLKIQPAELGDSAMYLCASSLGQGSNQPQHFGDGTRLSIL.

The V call is TRBV7-2, the J call TRBJ1-1, with 10 bases that match TRBD1. In germline, CDR1 is SGHTA, CDR2 FQGNSA. V shed 5 bases, J shed 5 bases, and the junction held 5 bases outside the gene matches. This CDR3 comprises 14 residues. The CDR3 DNA follows: TGTGCCAGCAGCGCGACAGGGGGCAAAACTGAAGCTTTCTTT. This gives the protein CASSATGGKTEAFF.

This clone is a singleton in its sample. V usage is TRBV10-3 and J usage is TRBJ1-1; D might be TRBD1 (5 bases). Per the germline V gene, CDR1 is ENHRY and CDR2 is SYGVKD. V gave up 6 bases and J gave up 1 base, with 6 bases separating them. The CDR3 loop spans 12 amino acids. In DNA, the CDR3 is TGTGCCATCAGAACAGGGAACACTGAAGCTTTCTTT. This sequence encodes CAIRTGNTEAFF.

The chain combines TRBV19 with TRBJ2-1; 12 nucleotides line up with TRBD2. The V gene's germline CDR1 is LNHDA and CDR2 SQIVND (reference sequence). The length of the CDR3 is 17 residues. V shed 2 bases and J 3 bases; nucleotides not matched to a gene: 5. The CDR3 DNA reads as TGTGCCAGTAGTATAATCCGACTAGCGGGAGTCTACAATGAGCAGTTCTTC. Amino acids: CASSIIRLAGVYNEQFF.

This chain connects TRBV28 to TRBJ1-5; 7 nucleotides align to TRBD1. Trimming cost V 5 bases and J 3 bases; bases outside gene matches: 4. The V gene's germline CDR1 is MDHEN and CDR2 SYDVKM. The CDR3 length is 14 residues. CDR3 bases: TGTGCCAGCAGTATCGGACAGGTCAATCAGCCCCAGCATTTT. This translates into CASSIGQVNQPQHF. The entire variable domain, with the rest obtained from reference TRBV28 and TRBJ1-5, is as follows: DVKVTQSSRYLVKRTGEKVFLECVQDMDHENMFWYRQDPGLGLRLIYFSYDVKMKEKGDIPEGYSVSREKKERFSLILESASTNQTSMYLCASSIGQVNQPQHFGDGTRLSIL.

The V and J genes are TRBV16 and TRBJ1-1; weak D call: TRBD1 (5 bases). Trimming shortened V by 0 bases and J by 0 bases, and 14 bases separated the two germline ends. CDR3 size: 17 residues. Per germline, CDR1 KGHSY and CDR2 FQNENV. CDR3 region: CASSQSARGRMNTEAFF. The CDR3 region has the DNA TGTGCCAGCAGCCAATCGGCTAGGGGAAGGATGAACACTGAAGCTTTCTTT. Combining the CDR3 with reference TRBV16 and TRBJ1-1 gives the whole variable domain GEEVAQTPKHLVRGEGQKAKLYCAPIKGHSYVFWYQQVLKNEFKFLISFQNENVFDETGMPKERFSAKCLPNSPCSLEIQATKLEDSAVYFCASSQSARGRMNTEAFFGQGTRLTVV.

For this clone: At one end, the junction sequence differs from germline, possibly due to a read error. The chain carries TRBV7-9 and TRBJ1-2, with D possibly TRBD1 on 6 matching bases. Germline V gene sequence: CDR1 SEHNR, CDR2 FQNEAQ (reference sequence). This CDR3 is 12 amino acids long. The CDR3 loop is CASSSRDKVSAF. In DNA form, the CDR3 reads TGTGCCAGCAGTAGCCGGGACAAGGTCTCTGCCTTC.

V and J are TRBV7-3 and TRBJ1-2; D gene uncertain. Germline CDR1 and CDR2: SGHTA and FQGTGA. The V and J ends lost 2 bases and 7 bases respectively, with 11 bases between them. The CDR3 extends over 13 amino acids. CDR3 sequence reads: CASSLGSEGGYTF. CDR3 nucleotide sequence: TGTGCCAGCAGCTTAGGGTCAGAGGGTGGCTACACCTTC. The complete variable domain, with remaining parts taken from reference TRBV7-3 and TRBJ1-2, reads GAGVSQTPSNKVTEKGKYVELRCDPISGHTALYWYRQSLGQGPEFLIYFQGTGAADDSGLPNDRFFAVRPEGSVSTLKIQRTERGDSAVYLCASSLGSEGGYTFGSGTRLTVV.

The J gene is TRBJ2-7, the V gene TRBV11-2; D call uncertain. The CDR3 is made up of 13 amino acids. The V end was cut by 0 bases, the J end by 2 bases, with 5 bases between. Germline assignment: CDR1 SGHAT and CDR2 FQNNGV. The CDR3 DNA reads as TGTGCCAGCAGCTTAGAAGGCACCTACGAGCAGTACTTC. It codes for CASSLEGTYEQYF.

The chain carries TRBV5-1 and TRBJ2-2; the D gene is possibly TRBD1 (5 bases). The CDR3 extends over 15 amino acids. V lost 4 bases and J lost 5, with 15 bases in between. Per the germline V gene, CDR1 is SGHRS and CDR2 is YFSETQ. The CDR3 region has the DNA TGCGCCAGCAGCCCGACAGACAAAAGAACCGGGGAGCTGTTTTTT. Translated, it gives CASSPTDKRTGELFF.

The rearrangement links TRBV10-3 to TRBJ2-3; D may be TRBD2 (5 bases). The V gene lost 10 bases and the J gene lost 0 bases, with 14 bases spanning the gap. CDR3 length: 14 amino acids. CDR1 is ENHRY, CDR2 SYGVKD, per germline. CDR3 residues: CATLSGSSTDTQYF. The DNA for the CDR3 is TGTGCCACCCTGTCGGGGTCTAGCACAGATACGCAGTATTTT.

The V gene is TRBV19, the J gene TRBJ2-1; D gene unclear. Germline V CDR1 and CDR2: LNHDA, SQIVND (reference sequence). V lost 1 base and J 3 bases, leaving 10 bases between the germline ends. CDR3 length: 15 residues. CDR3 coding DNA: TGTGCCAGTAGTATAGGGTGGGTTAGCTACAATGAGCAGTTCTTC. Translating it yields CASSIGWVSYNEQFF.

The genes are TRBV5-1 and TRBJ1-3, with no clear D. Per the germline V gene, CDR1 is SGHRS and CDR2 is YFSETQ. Trimming cost V 4 bases and J 0 bases, with 17 bases left between them. This CDR3 region has 17 residues. This chain's CDR3 is CASSVGGGRFSGNTIYF. The CDR3 DNA is TGCGCCAGCAGCGTGGGAGGCGGCCGCTTCTCTGGAAACACCATATATTTT.

This chain uses TRBV5-1 with TRBJ2-1; 8 bases align to TRBD1. Trimming at V came to 7 bases and at J to 7 bases, leaving 7 bases not matched to a gene. Germline V gives CDR1 SGHRS, CDR2 YFSETQ. The CDR3 is 13 residues long. CDR3 residues: CASGQGTGNEQFF. CDR3 nucleotide sequence: TGCGCCAGCGGACAGGGTACAGGGAATGAGCAGTTCTTC.

This chain connects TRBV6-5 to TRBJ1-2, with D maybe TRBD1 (6 bases). The CDR3 loop spans 15 amino acids. CDR1 and CDR2 (germline): MNHEY, SVGAGI. Between the trimmed V and J ends, which lost 2 bases and 7 bases, there was a span of 17 bases. This chain's CDR3 is CASSYGGTNGCGYTF. The CDR3 DNA reads TGTGCCAGCAGTTACGGCGGGACAAATGGCTGTGGCTACACCTTC.

CDR3 coding DNA: TGTGCCAGCAGTTCCAGGCCCTGGCAGGGGGTGTACACTGAAGCTTTCTTT. Translating gives CASSSRPWQGVYTEAFF. This sequence joins TRBV7-9 and TRBJ1-1; 7 bases map to TRBD1. The V gene end was trimmed by 6 bases and the J gene end by 3 bases; junction bases not matched to a gene: 16. In germline, CDR1 is SEHNR, CDR2 FQNEAQ (reference sequence). The CDR3 is 17 residues long.

The genes are TRBV5-1 and TRBJ2-5; D is possibly TRBD1 (6 bases). CDR3 length equals 14 residues. Germline-derived CDR1 and CDR2 are SGHRS and YFSETQ. The V end was cut by 3 bases, the J end by 5 bases, with 14 bases between. The chain's CDR3 is CASSSGQHGETQYF. The CDR3 DNA sequence: TGCGCCAGCAGCTCGGGACAACATGGGGAGACCCAGTACTTC.